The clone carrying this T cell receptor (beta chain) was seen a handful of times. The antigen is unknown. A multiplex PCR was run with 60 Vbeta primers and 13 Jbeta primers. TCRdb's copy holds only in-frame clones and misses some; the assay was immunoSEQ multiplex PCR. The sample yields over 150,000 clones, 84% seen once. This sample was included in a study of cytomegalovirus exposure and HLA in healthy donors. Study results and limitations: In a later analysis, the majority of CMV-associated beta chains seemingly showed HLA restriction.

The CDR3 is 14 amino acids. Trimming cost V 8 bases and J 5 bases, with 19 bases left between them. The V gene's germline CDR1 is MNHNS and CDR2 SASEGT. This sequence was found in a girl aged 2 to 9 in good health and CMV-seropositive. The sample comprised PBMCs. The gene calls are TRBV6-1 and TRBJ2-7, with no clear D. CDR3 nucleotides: TGTGCCAGCGGTCAGGCCCCACCTCAGGACGAGCAGTACTTC. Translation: CASGQAPPQDEQYF.